Each of the 26 T cell receptor beta chains below was sequenced from the same sample in a study of T cells in Graves' hyperthyroidism and ophthalmopathy (dated by TCRdb to between 2018 and 2021). Libraries came from multiplex PCR. For sequencing, an Illumina HiSeq 2000 was employed. The TCR beta CDR3 regions were amplified from the RNA transcripts. For the first round of RT-PCR on the TCR CDR3, the HTBI primer set was used together with the Qiagen OneStep RT-PCR kit. In-frame beta chains were kept once TCRdb had trimmed the public reads at Q25 with fastp and called clones with MiXCR. Each entry merges the rows of one CDR3 protein and shows their most common DNA and genes. The sample data list about 600,000 distinct CDR3 sequences, and about a sixth of these were observed just once. The leading ten clones occupy about 3.5% of the sample. The sequenced material came from blood. These receptors were obtained from a woman aged 40 to 49 with Graves' ophthalmopathy.

This clonotype was observed a single time. V is TRBV7-9 and J is TRBJ2-1; D may correspond to TRBD1 or TRBD2 (5 bases each). Germline loops: CDR1 SEHNR, CDR2 FQNEAQ (reference sequence). The CDR3 runs to 13 residues. Trimming took off 4 bases at V and 8 bases at J, with 12 bases between the two ends. The CDR3 loop reads CASSSRGPDEQFF. The CDR3 coding sequence is TGTGCCAGCAGCTCCCGGGGCCCGGATGAGCAGTTCTTC.

A few counts support this clonotype. This chain links TRBV27 with TRBJ1-6; D remains unclear. In germline, CDR1 is MNHEY, CDR2 SMNVEV (reference sequence). The CDR3 has 14 residues. Deletions cut 7 bases from V and 6 bases from J, with 13 bases between. CDR3 bases: TGTGCCAGCACTTCTGCGACCCTTAATTCACCCCTCCACTTT. Protein sequence: CASTSATLNSPLHF.

This clonotype was detected many times. The genes are TRBV2 and TRBJ2-1, with TRBD2 identical over 13 bases. CDR1 SNHLY and CDR2 FYNNEI come from the germline V gene. There are 14 residues in the CDR3. V shed 6 bases and J 8 bases; nucleotides not matched to a gene: 4. CDR3 sequence (DNA): TGTGCCAGCAGGAGACTAGCGGGAGGCGATGAGCAGTTCTTC. Its protein product is CASRRLAGGDEQFF.

This clonotype was counted ten times or more. CDR3 amino acids: CASSLGGLRATNTEAFF. DNA for the CDR3: TGCGCCAGCAGCTTGGGGGGTTTGAGGGCCACGAACACTGAAGCTTTCTTT. The J gene is TRBJ1-1, the V gene TRBV5-1; D gene uncertain. Trimming left V 0 bases short and J 1 base short, with 16 bases between. Germline V CDR1 and CDR2: SGHRS, YFSETQ. This CDR3 contains 17 residues.

Only a few counts were recorded for this clonotype. V usage is TRBV29-1 and J usage is TRBJ1-1, with TRBD1 as a possible D gene (5 bases). This CDR3 comprises 13 residues. The V gene lost 5 bases and the J gene lost 4 bases, with 14 bases spanning the gap. Germline CDR1 is SQVTM and CDR2 is ANQGSEA. In DNA form, the CDR3 reads TGCAGCGTTTGGGGGTCTTCTTTCACTGAAGCTTTCTTT. It specifies CSVWGSSFTEAFF.

V usage is TRBV5-1 and J usage is TRBJ2-2, with D possibly TRBD1 on 6 matching bases. Germline V gene data show CDR1 as SGHRS and CDR2 as YFSETQ. This CDR3 spans 16 amino acids. Trimming took 5 bases from V and 0 from J, leaving 14 bases between them. For the CDR3, the DNA is TGCGCCAGCAGTCTACAGGGAAACGCGAACACCGGGGAGCTGTTTTTT. Amino acid sequence: CASSLQGNANTGELFF.

This clonotype was observed a few times. The chain links TRBV20-1 to TRBJ1-1; D not resolved. This CDR3 spans 16 amino acids. Trimming removed 0 bases from V and 0 bases from J, with 14 bases in between. Germline CDR1 reads DFQATT; CDR2 reads SNEGSKA (reference sequence). The CDR3 protein is CSARDHWTLVNTEAFF. The CDR3 DNA is TGCAGTGCTAGAGATCATTGGACCTTGGTGAACACTGAAGCTTTCTTT.

This clonotype was detected a few times. The chain joins TRBV10-1 to TRBJ2-2; 7 bases line up with TRBD1. CDR3 length equals 13 residues. Germline CDR1 and CDR2: WNHNN and SYGVQD (reference sequence). The J segment lost 8 bases and the V segment lost 5 bases, leaving 5 bases of the junction unmatched. Here the CDR3 DNA reads TGCGCCAGCAGTACCAGACAGGGAGGGGAGCTGTTTTTT. Protein sequence: CASSTRQGGELFF.

The gene calls are TRBV24-1 and TRBJ2-6; TRBD1 matches 8 bases. The CDR3 is 17 residues long. Germline V CDR1 and CDR2: KGHDR, SFDVKD. J gave up 2 bases and V 2 bases, and 4 bases lay outside the gene matches. CDR3 nucleotides: TGTGCCACCAGTGATTCCCAGGGGGCTACTGGGGCCAACGTCCTGACTTTC. Residues: CATSDSQGATGANVLTF.

This clonotype showed up just a few times. This sequence joins TRBV6-1 and TRBJ2-3, with TRBD1 matching 8 bases. V trimming: 8 bases; J trimming: 4 bases; junction bases outside the gene matches: 5. Germline lookup yields CDR1 MNHNS and CDR2 SASEGT. This CDR3 has 13 residues. Here the CDR3 reads CASLLQGADTQYF. CDR3 coding DNA: TGTGCCAGCCTATTACAGGGGGCAGATACGCAGTATTTT.

A remark on this clonotype: A much larger clone lies one base from this, so it may be a read error. This CDR3 fails to terminate in the conserved phenylalanine or tryptophan, so it likely reflects a read error. This chain connects TRBV6-1 to TRBJ1-2; D is undetermined. V was trimmed by 6 bases and J by 8 bases, leaving 13 bases between them. The V gene's germline CDR1 is MNHNS and CDR2 SASEGT. The CDR3 extends over 12 amino acids. Written as DNA, the CDR3 is TGTGCCAGCAGCCCCCAGCAGCGAGGCTACACCCTC. Residues: CASSPQQRGYTL.

This clonotype has just a few counts. The chain has TRBV5-1 and TRBJ1-1; 8 bases fit TRBD1. CDR3 size: 14 residues. Germline assignment: CDR1 SGHRS and CDR2 YFSETQ. The ends lost 4 bases at V and 3 bases at J; junction bases unmatched: 5. The CDR3 nucleotides read TGCGCCAGCAGCACACGGACAGGGCACACTGAAGCTTTCTTT. Translating it yields CASSTRTGHTEAFF.

This clonotype occurred many times. The V call is TRBV10-3, the J call TRBJ2-5; 7 bases are a match to TRBD1. V shed 5 bases, J shed 4 bases, and the junction held 4 bases outside the gene matches. CDR3 length: 13 amino acids. The germline V gene has CDR1 ENHRY and CDR2 SYGVKD. CDR3 region: CAISTGQRETQYF. CDR3 sequence (DNA): TGTGCCATCAGTACGGGACAGAGAGAGACCCAGTACTTC.

This clonotype was counted many times. This chain connects TRBV6-4 to TRBJ2-2; D gene unclear. Per germline, CDR1 MRHNA and CDR2 SNTAGT. The V end lost 9 bases, the J end lost 7 bases, and 15 bases lay between the germline ends. CDR3 length: 13 residues. CDR3 bases: TGTGCCAGTGCAAGGGCAATCGGCGGGGAGCTGTTTTTT. It codes for CASARAIGGELFF.

The J gene is TRBJ2-3, the V gene TRBV20-1; TRBD2 matches at 12 bases. With V trimmed by 2 bases and J by 1 base, 7 bases remained unmatched. The CDR3 sequence is 17 residues long. The germline CDR1 and CDR2 sequences are DFQATT and SNEGSKA (reference sequence). CDR3 region: CSARLPRTSGGTDTQYF. CDR3 nucleotide sequence: TGCAGTGCTAGACTCCCCCGGACTAGCGGGGGCACAGATACGCAGTATTTT.

The CDR3 DNA reads TGTGCCAGCAGCTACGGGGGGGGTTCGGAAGCTTTCTTT. Translated: CASSYGGGSEAFF. V and J are TRBV13 and TRBJ1-1; D possibly corresponds to TRBD1 (5 bases). The CDR3 loop spans 13 amino acids. Germline-derived CDR1 and CDR2 are PRHDT and FYEKMQ (reference sequence). V was clipped by 4 bases and J by 8 bases, with 14 bases between them.

The chain is built from TRBV4-1 and TRBJ2-1; D is unresolved. V lost 1 base and J 0 bases, leaving 7 bases between the germline ends. CDR3 size: 15 residues. The germline V gene encodes CDR1 MGHRA and CDR2 YSYEKL. In DNA form, the CDR3 reads TGCGCCAGCAGCCAAGTCCGTGGCTCCTACAATGAGCAGTTCTTC. The encoded protein is CASSQVRGSYNEQFF.

This clonotype was counted ten times or more. This chain joins TRBV30 and TRBJ2-7, with unresolved D. Trimming shortened V by 0 bases and J by 4 bases, and 7 bases separated the two germline ends. CDR3 length: 12 residues. In germline, CDR1 is GTSNPN, CDR2 SVGIG (reference sequence). The CDR3 nucleotides read TGTGCCTGGAGTGTAGGTCTGTACGAGCAGTACTTC. Amino acids: CAWSVGLYEQYF.

The genes are TRBV14 and TRBJ2-3; TRBD1 might be the D (5 bases). V dropped 6 bases and J dropped 2 bases, with 15 bases sitting between them. From germline, CDR1 is SGHDN and CDR2 FVKESK. CDR3 size: 15 residues. The CDR3 sequence: CASSPVLGPTDTQYF. In DNA form, the CDR3 reads TGTGCCAGCAGTCCGGTTCTGGGGCCCACAGATACGCAGTATTTT.

Ten or more counts support this clonotype. The J gene is TRBJ2-3, the V gene TRBV6-1; D gene uncertain. This CDR3 has 13 amino acids. V lost 6 bases, J lost 5 bases, and 12 bases lay in between. Germline loops: CDR1 MNHNS, CDR2 SASEGT. The DNA for the CDR3 is TGTGCCAGCAGCCCAAATCGACGAGATACGCAGTATTTT. Translation gives CASSPNRRDTQYF.

This clonotype has at least ten counts. The chain uses TRBV2 and TRBJ2-1; D is possibly TRBD1 (6 bases). V was clipped by 3 bases and J by 1 base, with 13 bases between them. The CDR3 length is 16 residues. Germline V gives CDR1 SNHLY, CDR2 FYNNEI. The DNA for the CDR3 is TGTGCCAGCAGTGAGCAAAGGACAGTGTCCTACAATGAGCAGTTCTTC. Translated: CASSEQRTVSYNEQFF.

This clonotype was detected a few times. At one of its ends the junction is not consistent with the germline gene, which may arise from a read error. This sequence joins TRBV19 and TRBJ1-1; D is undetermined. CDR3 length equals 13 residues. Germline values: CDR1 LNHDA, CDR2 SQIVND (reference sequence). The CDR3 sequence: CASRIDASTEAFF. DNA for the CDR3: TGTGCCAGTAGAATAGACGCCTCCACTGAAGCTTTCTTT.

This clonotype was observed a handful of times. The rearrangement uses TRBV29-1 and TRBJ1-1; D might be TRBD1 (6 bases). Looked up from germline, CDR1 is SQVTM and CDR2 is ANQGSEA. The CDR3 is 14 residues long. V was pared by 4 bases and J by 0 bases, with 12 bases between. CDR3 protein: CSVATGNMNTEAFF. The CDR3 coding sequence is TGCAGCGTTGCTACAGGGAACATGAACACTGAAGCTTTCTTT.

In this sample, this clonotype turned up many times. CDR3 sequence: CASSESYWAEGSYEQYF. For the CDR3, the DNA is TGTGCCAGCAGTGAATCTTATTGGGCGGAAGGCTCCTACGAGCAGTACTTC. V is TRBV2 and J is TRBJ2-7; no clear D. Germline CDR1 SNHLY, CDR2 FYNNEI. The germline V and J ends were trimmed by 2 bases and 0 bases, with 17 bases remaining between them. The CDR3 contains 17 residues.

On this clonotype: Because it lacks the conserved phenylalanine or tryptophan at the end, this CDR3 is likely a read error. The gene calls are TRBV2 and TRBJ2-3, with 8 nucleotides matching TRBD2. CDR1 SNHLY and CDR2 FYNNEI come from the germline V gene. The CDR3 length is 14 residues. CDR3 in DNA: TGTGCCAGCAGTCAAGCGGGGGACACAGATACGCAGTATTCT. This gives the protein CASSQAGDTDTQYS.

This clonotype was counted ten times or more. The V gene is TRBV6-6, the J gene TRBJ2-1; 10 positions agree with TRBD2. This CDR3 comprises 14 residues. Germline V CDR1 and CDR2: MNHNY, SVGAGI (reference sequence). The V segment lost 2 bases and the J segment 6 bases; nucleotides outside the gene matches: 1. This chain's CDR3 is CASSYQRGGNEQFF. CDR3 nucleotides: TGTGCCAGCAGTTACCAGCGGGGGGGCAATGAGCAGTTCTTC.